These 17 T cell receptor beta chains came from one sample sequenced in a study of blood T cell repertoires in COVID-19. Only in-frame clones appear in the TCRdb table, and some are missing; sequencing was by immunoSEQ multiplex PCR. Of about 150,000 clones listed, approximately 87% are singletons. Sequenced material: PBMCs or T cells enriched from blood (not recorded which). Source of these receptors: a woman aged 25 to 39 with acute COVID-19.

This clone appeared a single time. J is TRBJ2-1 and V is TRBV7-2; 9 bases are shared with TRBD2. After removal of 2 bases from V and 4 bases from J, the junction contained 3 bases not matched to a gene. CDR1 is SGHTA, CDR2 FQGNSA, per germline. The length of the CDR3 is 15 residues. CDR3 residues: CASSLRAGGYNEQFF. Written as DNA, the CDR3 is TGTGCCAGCAGCTTACGAGCGGGAGGATACAATGAGCAGTTCTTC.

The chain employs TRBV14 and TRBJ2-3; D unclear. Trimming removed 4 bases from V and 8 bases from J, with 13 bases in between. This CDR3 contains 13 residues. CDR1 SGHDN and CDR2 FVKESK come from the germline V gene. CDR3 amino acids: CASSPRLVGTQYF. The CDR3 region has the DNA TGTGCCAGCAGCCCAAGACTGGTCGGTACGCAGTATTTT.

J is TRBJ1-1 and V is TRBV29-1, with a weak D call TRBD1 (5 bases). Looked up from germline, CDR1 is SQVTM and CDR2 is ANQGSEA. The CDR3 is made up of 14 amino acids. Trimming removed 4 bases from V and 1 base from J, with 13 bases in between. CDR3 loop: CSVVVGQTNTEAFF. DNA of the CDR3: TGCAGCGTTGTTGTGGGGCAGACGAACACTGAAGCTTTCTTT. The variable domain in full, completed from reference TRBV29-1 and TRBJ1-1, reads SAVISQKPSRDICQRGTSLTIQCQVDSQVTMMFWYRQQPGQSLTLIATANQGSEATYESGFVIDKFPISRPNLTFSTLTVSNMSPEDSSIYLCSVVVGQTNTEAFFGQGTRLTVV.

The V gene is TRBV24-1, the J gene TRBJ2-7; 9 bases align to TRBD1. This CDR3 contains 15 residues. The junction had 6 bases not matched to a gene; V was cut back by 4 bases and J by 3 bases. The V gene's germline CDR1 is KGHDR and CDR2 SFDVKD. The CDR3 here is CATSESRDRVYEQYF. DNA of the CDR3: TGTGCCACCAGTGAGTCCCGGGACAGGGTCTACGAGCAGTACTTC.

The rearrangement joins TRBV7-6 to TRBJ2-7; 8 bases are a match to TRBD1. V gave up 2 bases and J gave up 6 bases; unmatched junction bases: 3. Germline CDR1 is SGHVS and CDR2 is FNYEAQ. This CDR3 has 13 amino acids. CDR3 DNA sequence: TGTGCCAGCAGCTTATCCAGGGGGCGCGAGCAGTACTTC. Its translation: CASSLSRGREQYF.

CDR3 sequence (DNA): TGTGCCAGCAGTTTATTATTGGTTTTGGGCCAGCAGTACTTC. Translation gives CASSLLLVLGQQYF. V usage is TRBV28 and J usage is TRBJ2-7; D not certain. The ends were cut back, 1 base at V and 8 bases at J, with 15 bases in the middle. Germline assignment: CDR1 MDHEN and CDR2 SYDVKM. The CDR3 runs 14 residues.

This clone has just a few counts. The rearrangement joins TRBV7-3 to TRBJ2-1; D perhaps matches TRBD2 (5 bases). In germline, CDR1 is SGHTA, CDR2 FQGTGA. The CDR3 spans 16 residues. Between the trimmed V and J ends, which lost 7 bases and 4 bases, there was a span of 20 bases. The CDR3 is CASTLNLRGKYNEQFF. DNA of the CDR3: TGTGCCAGCACCCTAAACCTACGGGGAAAATACAATGAGCAGTTCTTC. The variable domain in full, with the rest retrieved from reference TRBV7-3 and TRBJ2-1, is GAGVSQTPSNKVTEKGKYVELRCDPISGHTALYWYRQSLGQGPEFLIYFQGTGAADDSGLPNDRFFAVRPEGSVSTLKIQRTERGDSAVYLCASTLNLRGKYNEQFFGPGTRLTVL.

The rearrangement joins TRBV2 to TRBJ1-2; D is possibly TRBD1 (5 bases). Germline V gene data show CDR1 as SNHLY and CDR2 as FYNNEI. This CDR3 is 17 amino acids long. The V and J ends lost 6 bases and 0 bases respectively, with 20 bases between them. Written as DNA, the CDR3 is TGTGCCAGCAGATTCCCACCGCGGGGGGGGACTAACTATGGCTACACCTTC. It yields the protein CASRFPPRGGTNYGYTF.

This rearrangement joins TRBV28 to TRBJ1-3, with a tentative D call TRBD1 (6 bases). Per germline, CDR1 MDHEN and CDR2 SYDVKM. V lost 6 bases and J lost 2, with 8 bases in between. The CDR3 is 13 amino acids. The CDR3, as DNA: TGTGCCAGCAGGGACAGCACTGGAAACACCATATATTTT. As protein: CASRDSTGNTIYF.

The V gene is TRBV29-1, the J gene TRBJ1-2; no definite D call. Germline V gene sequence: CDR1 SQVTM, CDR2 ANQGSEA. The CDR3 runs 12 residues. Trimming took off 4 bases at V and 4 bases at J, with 10 bases between the two ends. CDR3 DNA sequence: TGCAGCGTTGTCGAGGGTTTCTATGGCTACACCTTC. It encodes CSVVEGFYGYTF.

This chain uses TRBV4-3 with TRBJ1-1; D is unresolved. Germline assignment: CDR1 LGHNA and CDR2 YSLEER. With 4 bases removed from V and 1 base from J, the gap between germline ends came to 19 bases. The CDR3 consists of 17 residues. The CDR3 here is CASSPEGSGNSNTEAFF. For the CDR3, the DNA is TGCGCCAGCAGCCCCGAAGGATCGGGAAATTCGAACACTGAAGCTTTCTTT.

The V and J genes are TRBV5-5 and TRBJ2-7; 7 bases map to TRBD1. Trimming cost V 4 bases and J 3 bases; bases outside gene matches: 10. This CDR3 is 15 amino acids long. CDR1 is SGHKS, CDR2 YYEKEE, per germline (reference sequence). The CDR3 is CASSRGDRAFYEQYF. The CDR3 coding sequence is TGTGCCAGCAGCAGAGGGGACAGAGCGTTCTACGAGCAGTACTTC.

This sequence joins TRBV7-3 and TRBJ1-4; 7 nucleotides match TRBD1. Germline V CDR1 and CDR2: SGHTA, FQGTGA. The CDR3 has 14 amino acids. V lost 5 bases and J lost 5; bases outside the gene matches: 5. In DNA, the CDR3 is TGTGCCAGCAGCCCGACAGGGATAAATGAAAAACTGTTTTTT. It yields the protein CASSPTGINEKLFF. Combining the CDR3 with reference TRBV7-3 and TRBJ1-4 gives the whole variable domain GAGVSQTPSNKVTEKGKYVELRCDPISGHTALYWYRQSLGQGPEFLIYFQGTGAADDSGLPNDRFFAVRPEGSVSTLKIQRTERGDSAVYLCASSPTGINEKLFFGSGTQLSVL.

V and J are TRBV13 and TRBJ2-7; D remains unclear. Germline V lookup: CDR1 PRHDT, CDR2 FYEKMQ (reference sequence). V lost 1 base and J 3 bases, leaving 10 bases between the germline ends. The CDR3 totals 14 residues. The CDR3 here is CASSLARSVYEQYF. The CDR3 DNA follows: TGTGCCAGCAGCTTAGCCCGCAGCGTCTACGAGCAGTACTTC.

J is TRBJ2-3 and V is TRBV5-1; TRBD1 aligns across 7 bases. Germline V CDR1 and CDR2: SGHRS, YFSETQ. V lost 4 bases to trimming and J lost 2 bases; unmatched junction nucleotides: 10. The CDR3 consists of 16 residues. The CDR3 bases are TGCGCCAGCAGCCACCGGGACAGCCTTTACACAGATACGCAGTATTTT. Translation: CASSHRDSLYTDTQYF.

V usage is TRBV19 and J usage is TRBJ2-2; a weak D match, TRBD2 (6 bases). Germline V gene data show CDR1 as LNHDA and CDR2 as SQIVND (reference sequence). This CDR3 comprises 15 residues. The V and J ends lost 3 bases and 5 bases respectively, with 13 bases between them. CDR3 protein: CASSMTGVSTGELFF. CDR3 nucleotides: TGTGCCAGTAGTATGACGGGAGTCTCGACCGGGGAGCTGTTTTTT.

The chain employs TRBV13 and TRBJ1-5; perhaps TRBD1 as D (6 bases). The CDR3 extends over 15 amino acids. The germline V and J ends were trimmed by 0 bases and 4 bases, with 10 bases remaining between them. CDR1 is PRHDT, CDR2 FYEKMQ, per germline (reference sequence). The CDR3 nucleotides are TGTGCCAGCAGCTTAGGAGCAGGGGATAATCAGCCCCAGCATTTT. Encoded protein: CASSLGAGDNQPQHF.